These 31 T cell receptor beta chains came from one sample sequenced in a study of cytomegalovirus exposure and HLA in healthy donors. Measured with immunoSEQ multiplex PCR; TCRdb has only the in-frame clones, and not every one. The table has roughly 110,000 clones, about 85% seen once. The material sequenced was PBMCs. The receptors shown here come from a woman younger than 35 in good health and CMV-seropositive.

V is TRBV7-9 and J is TRBJ2-7, with TRBD1 matching 10 bases. V lost 10 bases and J lost 4; bases outside the gene matches: 13. This CDR3 is built from 15 residues. The germline CDR1 and CDR2 sequences are SEHNR and FQNEAQ (reference sequence). CDR3 DNA sequence: TGTGCCACAGGGGAAGCGGGACAGGGGACATACGAGCAGTACTTC. It codes for CATGEAGQGTYEQYF.

This clone was recorded once. V usage is TRBV2 and J usage is TRBJ2-5; no clear D gene. V was pared by 7 bases and J by 0 bases, with 3 bases between. The CDR3 has 11 amino acids. Germline CDR1 and CDR2: SNHLY and FYNNEI. The CDR3 here is CASNNQETQYF. The CDR3 nucleotides read TGTGCCAGCAACAACCAAGAGACCCAGTACTTC.

This rearrangement joins TRBV2 to TRBJ2-1; 9 bases map to TRBD1. V was pared by 5 bases and J by 6 bases, with 20 bases of the junction left unmatched. The CDR3 extends over 19 amino acids. CDR1 is SNHLY, CDR2 FYNNEI, per germline. For the CDR3, the DNA is TGTGCCAGCAGTTATTCCCGGGACAGGGAGTATGGGCAGGGCAATGAGCAGTTCTTC. This encodes CASSYSRDREYGQGNEQFF.

The gene calls are TRBV27 and TRBJ2-1; D is ambiguous. The CDR3 has 12 amino acids. Trimming took off 4 bases at V and 7 bases at J, with 8 bases between the two ends. Germline V lookup: CDR1 MNHEY, CDR2 SMNVEV (reference sequence). The CDR3 reads CASSSMRNEQFF. CDR3 coding DNA: TGTGCCAGCAGTTCAATGAGAAATGAGCAGTTCTTC.

The V call is TRBV10-3, the J call TRBJ2-1; TRBD2 aligns across 11 bases. The CDR3 contains 14 residues. V was pared by 8 bases and J by 5 bases, with 5 bases of the junction left unmatched. Germline V CDR1 and CDR2: ENHRY, SYGVKD. CDR3 DNA sequence: TGTGCCATCTCCCTAGCGGGGGGAAACAATGAGCAGTTCTTC. Its translation is CAISLAGGNNEQFF.

The chain is built from TRBV6-6 and TRBJ1-2; D is possibly TRBD1 (5 bases). Trimming cost V 6 bases and J 8 bases, with 16 bases left between them. Germline V gene sequence: CDR1 MNHNY, CDR2 SVGAGI (reference sequence). The CDR3 totals 13 residues. CDR3 loop: CASSSPSREGYTF. In DNA form, the CDR3 reads TGTGCCAGCAGCTCTCCATCCAGGGAAGGCTACACCTTC.

The gene calls are TRBV6-6 and TRBJ2-1, with 9 bases matching TRBD1. The CDR3 spans 13 residues. The V segment lost 6 bases and the J segment 5 bases; nucleotides outside the gene matches: 2. CDR1 and CDR2 (germline): MNHNY, SVGAGI (reference sequence). In DNA form, the CDR3 reads TGTGCCAGCAGGACAGGGGGAGACAATGAGCAGTTCTTC. It is translated as CASRTGGDNEQFF.

V usage is TRBV7-2 and J usage is TRBJ1-1; D is perhaps TRBD1 (6 bases). Germline V gene lookup returns CDR1 SGHTA and CDR2 FQGNSA. The V end was cut by 4 bases, the J end by 4 bases, with 13 bases between. The CDR3 sequence is 14 residues long. CDR3 bases: TGTGCCAGCAGCTCCCGGGACAAGAGCACTGAAGCTTTCTTT. This translates into CASSSRDKSTEAFF.

The rearrangement uses TRBV18 and TRBJ2-1; 10 bases line up with TRBD1. With 6 bases clipped from V and 5 bases from J, the junction kept 4 bases outside the gene matches. The CDR3 runs 14 residues. Germline CDR1 is KGHSH and CDR2 is LQKENI. The CDR3 loop reads CASSPGTGDNEQFF. The CDR3 nucleotides are TGTGCCAGCTCGCCCGGGACAGGGGACAATGAGCAGTTCTTC.

In its sample, this clone ranks as medium-sized (0.01 to 0.1%). The V gene is TRBV2, the J gene TRBJ2-7; 7 bases fit TRBD2. V was pared by 3 bases and J by 5 bases, with 4 bases of the junction left unmatched. Germline V gene lookup returns CDR1 SNHLY and CDR2 FYNNEI. This CDR3 contains 13 residues. This CDR3 is CASSDSSGDEQYF. The CDR3 nucleotides read TGTGCCAGCAGTGATTCCAGCGGGGACGAGCAGTACTTC. Looking up the rest from reference TRBV2 and TRBJ2-7 gives the full variable domain: EPEVTQTPSHQVTQMGQEVILRCVPISNHLYFYWYRQILGQKVEFLVSFYNNEISEKSEIFDDQFSVERPDGSNFTLKIRSTKLEDSAMYFCASSDSSGDEQYFGPGTRLTVT.

This rearrangement joins TRBV28 to TRBJ2-5; 10 bases align to TRBD1. The CDR3 spans 17 residues. Germline V gene lookup returns CDR1 MDHEN and CDR2 SYDVKM. Losses at the gene ends were 3 bases for V and 5 bases for J; bases not matched to a gene: 12. The CDR3 DNA reads as TGTGCCAGCAGTTTGTTTGTGACAGGGGGCGCGAGGGAGACCCAGTACTTC. Protein sequence: CASSLFVTGGARETQYF.

The rearrangement joins TRBV29-1 to TRBJ1-1; perhaps TRBD1 as D (5 bases). V lost 8 bases to trimming and J lost 2 bases, with 15 bases between them. CDR1 SQVTM and CDR2 ANQGSEA come from the germline V gene. This CDR3 is 13 amino acids long. CDR3 sequence: CSSRTTYNTEAFF. The CDR3 nucleotides read TGCAGCAGTCGGACAACATATAACACTGAAGCTTTCTTT.

The V and J genes are TRBV11-2 and TRBJ1-1; D is possibly TRBD1 (5 bases). CDR1 and CDR2 from the germline V gene are SGHAT and FQNNGV. The length of the CDR3 is 14 residues. Trimming removed 5 bases at V and 3 bases at J, with 13 bases between. CDR3 nucleotide sequence: TGTGCCAGCAGCGCTTCTCCAGGGTACACTGAAGCTTTCTTT. Amino acid sequence: CASSASPGYTEAFF.

The V and J genes are TRBV19 and TRBJ1-2; D perhaps matches TRBD1 (6 bases). The ends were cut back, 3 bases at V and 4 bases at J, with 15 bases in the middle. Germline CDR1 and CDR2: LNHDA and SQIVND (reference sequence). This CDR3 comprises 15 residues. The CDR3 sequence is CASSIGQGSAYGYTF. The CDR3 DNA reads TGTGCCAGTAGTATTGGGCAGGGGAGCGCCTATGGCTACACCTTC.

V is TRBV9 and J is TRBJ1-3; the match to TRBD1 covers 11 bases. The CDR3 runs 20 residues. Trimming at V came to 4 bases and at J to 0 bases, leaving 15 bases not matched to a gene. From germline, CDR1 is SGDLS and CDR2 YYNGEE. The CDR3 sequence: CASSLTPGQGVRSSGNTIYF. The CDR3 bases are TGTGCCAGCAGCTTAACTCCGGGACAGGGGGTCCGGTCCTCTGGAAACACCATATATTTT.

The chain is built from TRBV10-2 and TRBJ2-1; possible D gene TRBD2, 5 bases. CDR3 size: 15 residues. The germline V gene encodes CDR1 WSHSY and CDR2 SAAADI. With 4 bases removed from V and 10 bases from J, the gap between germline ends came to 20 bases. CDR3: CASSAGDVALGEQFF. CDR3 DNA sequence: TGCGCCAGCAGTGCCGGGGATGTCGCGCTTGGGGAGCAGTTCTTC.

In DNA form, the CDR3 reads TGTGCCAGCAGCAGTACAGGTCTTAATGAAAAACTGTTTTTT. As protein: CASSSTGLNEKLFF. The J gene is TRBJ1-4, the V gene TRBV7-6; possibly TRBD1 for D (5 bases). CDR3 size: 14 residues. Germline V CDR1 and CDR2: SGHVS, FNYEAQ. The germline V and J ends were trimmed by 5 bases and 4 bases, with 11 bases remaining between them.

The V call is TRBV7-9, the J call TRBJ1-1, with a tentative D call TRBD1 (5 bases). The CDR3 has 15 amino acids. Germline lookup yields CDR1 SEHNR and CDR2 FQNEAQ (reference sequence). The V end lost 5 bases, the J end lost 1 base, and 14 bases lay between the germline ends. The CDR3 loop reads CASSPVGGSNTEAFF. The DNA for the CDR3 is TGTGCCAGCAGCCCCGTCGGGGGATCGAACACTGAAGCTTTCTTT.

This clone has just one count. The chain couples TRBV7-8 to TRBJ1-1; 9 bases fit TRBD1. This CDR3 region has 15 residues. CDR1 and CDR2 (germline): SGHVS, FQNEAQ. The V segment lost 2 bases and the J segment 1 base; nucleotides outside the gene matches: 2. In nucleotides, the CDR3 is TGTGCCAGCAGCTTAATGGGACAGGGGAACACTGAAGCTTTCTTT. Protein: CASSLMGQGNTEAFF.

The V and J genes are TRBV5-1 and TRBJ2-5; D is possibly TRBD2 (5 bases). The CDR3 runs to 14 residues. The germline V and J ends were trimmed by 4 bases and 2 bases, with 12 bases remaining between them. The germline CDR1 and CDR2 sequences are SGHRS and YFSETQ. The CDR3 here is CASSIGILQETQYF. In DNA form, the CDR3 reads TGCGCCAGCAGCATCGGGATACTTCAAGAGACCCAGTACTTC.

V is TRBV28 and J is TRBJ1-1, with D possibly TRBD1 on 6 matching bases. The V gene's germline CDR1 is MDHEN and CDR2 SYDVKM. The CDR3 covers 15 residues. V lost 3 bases, J lost 2 bases, and 13 bases lay in between. CDR3 DNA: TGTGCCAGCAGTTTGTCCCCCAGGGGTAACACTGAAGCTTTCTTT. Protein sequence: CASSLSPRGNTEAFF.

The chain is built from TRBV28 and TRBJ1-3, with TRBD1 identical over 10 bases. The trim removed 10 bases at V and 4 bases at J, leaving 7 bases unmatched. This CDR3 spans 14 amino acids. CDR1 and CDR2 (germline): MDHEN, SYDVKM. The CDR3 spells CATDRTGGGNTIYF. Here the CDR3 DNA reads TGTGCCACCGACCGGACAGGGGGGGGAAACACCATATATTTT.

The chain is built from TRBV5-6 and TRBJ2-7; tentative D call: TRBD1 (6 bases). The V end was cut by 0 bases, the J end by 7 bases, with 20 bases between. Germline loops: CDR1 SGHDT, CDR2 YYEEEE. The CDR3 length is 16 residues. Here the CDR3 DNA reads TGTGCCAGCAGCTTGGGGACAGTCCACTCAGGATTGGAGCAGTACGTC. Protein: CASSLGTVHSGLEQYV.

The chain joins TRBV7-2 to TRBJ1-5; D is undetermined. This CDR3 is built from 13 residues. Germline lookup yields CDR1 SGHTA and CDR2 FQGNSA. Trimming removed 5 bases from V and 4 bases from J, with 9 bases in between. CDR3 residues: CASSVSPNQPQHF. The CDR3 DNA sequence: TGTGCCAGCAGCGTTTCCCCAAATCAGCCCCAGCATTTT.

The chain couples TRBV14 to TRBJ2-1, with TRBD2 matching 10 bases. Germline V lookup: CDR1 SGHDN, CDR2 FVKESK. The length of the CDR3 is 16 residues. The V gene end was trimmed by 4 bases and the J gene end by 7 bases; junction bases not matched to a gene: 10. Here the CDR3 DNA reads TGTGCCAGCAGCCCAAGGACTAGCGGTTACATAAATGAGCAGTTCTTC. Protein sequence: CASSPRTSGYINEQFF. The variable domain in full, completed from reference TRBV14 and TRBJ2-1, reads EAGVTQFPSHSVIEKGQTVTLRCDPISGHDNLYWYRRVMGKEIKFLLHFVKESKQDESGMPNNRFLAERTGGTYSTLKVQPAELEDSGVYFCASSPRTSGYINEQFFGPGTRLTVL.

The chain couples TRBV11-2 to TRBJ1-1; no firm D call. The length of the CDR3 is 14 residues. Trimming pared 6 bases from V and 5 bases from J, leaving 16 bases between. Germline V gene lookup returns CDR1 SGHAT and CDR2 FQNNGV. Written as DNA, the CDR3 is TGTGCCAGCAGGCCCCTCGAGGGTAAAACTGAAGCTTTCTTT. Translation: CASRPLEGKTEAFF.

The chain combines TRBV4-3 with TRBJ2-1; D unresolved. CDR1 LGHNA and CDR2 YSLEER come from the germline V gene. This CDR3 is 11 amino acids long. The germline V and J ends were trimmed by 1 base and 12 bases, with 7 bases remaining between them. CDR3 residues: CASSQGTVQFF. CDR3 in DNA: TGCGCCAGCAGCCAAGGCACTGTGCAGTTCTTC.

The chain is built from TRBV27 and TRBJ2-2, with D possibly TRBD1 on 5 matching bases. The germline V gene has CDR1 MNHEY and CDR2 SMNVEV (reference sequence). The CDR3 has 15 residues. Trimming removed 1 base from V and 4 bases from J, with 10 bases in between. The CDR3 protein is CASSLFQGTTGELFF. The CDR3 DNA follows: TGTGCCAGCAGTTTATTCCAGGGTACCACCGGGGAGCTGTTTTTT.

This clone was detected a few times. V usage is TRBV2 and J usage is TRBJ1-2; possibly TRBD1 for D (5 bases). The CDR3 extends over 13 amino acids. Germline V gene sequence: CDR1 SNHLY, CDR2 FYNNEI. The germline V and J ends were trimmed by 5 bases and 7 bases, with 14 bases remaining between them. The CDR3 DNA sequence: TGTGCCAGCAGTATTGTAGGGGAGGGTGGCTACACCTTC. Amino acid sequence: CASSIVGEGGYTF.

The chain combines TRBV14 with TRBJ1-2, with 10 bases aligning to TRBD1. J gave up 8 bases and V 1 base, and 4 bases lay outside the gene matches. Germline CDR1 is SGHDN and CDR2 is FVKESK. The CDR3 runs 14 residues. CDR3: CASSQGQGAWGYTF. The CDR3 coding sequence is TGTGCCAGCAGCCAAGGACAGGGGGCGTGGGGCTACACCTTC.

The chain combines TRBV6-5 with TRBJ2-5; weak D call: TRBD2 (6 bases). CDR3 size: 14 residues. The germline gives CDR1 MNHEY, CDR2 SVGAGI. Trimming removed 5 bases from V and 5 bases from J, with 15 bases in between. CDR3 DNA: TGTGCCAGCAGTACCATGGGGGGAGGTGAGACCCAGTACTTC. This encodes CASSTMGGGETQYF.